Below are 5 T cell receptor beta chains sequenced from a single sample in a study of blood T cell repertoires in COVID-19. Sequenced by immunoSEQ multiplex PCR; TCRdb stores in-frame clones only, minus some. The table records about 47,000 clones, about 83% of them present only once. Material for sequencing was peripheral blood. The receptors were sampled from a man aged 65 to 85 with active COVID-19.

This chain links TRBV10-2 with TRBJ1-3, with D uncertain. This CDR3 region has 16 residues. Germline CDR1 is WSHSY and CDR2 is SAAADI. V lost 0 bases to trimming and J lost 4 bases, with 13 bases between them. As DNA, the CDR3 is TGCGCCAGCAGTGAGTCGATGGTTTTACGGGGAAACACCATATATTTT. Encoded protein: CASSESMVLRGNTIYF.

The rearrangement links TRBV2 to TRBJ2-7; a possible D gene is TRBD2 (7 bases). Trimming took off 6 bases at V and 5 bases at J, with 17 bases between the two ends. The CDR3 is 14 amino acids. Germline V CDR1 and CDR2: SNHLY, FYNNEI. The CDR3 nucleotides read TGTGCCAGCAGGAGAGGGGGGGCTAGAAACGAGCAGTACTTC. Its translation: CASRRGGARNEQYF.

The chain joins TRBV4-1 to TRBJ1-1; no clear D. There are 16 residues in the CDR3. CDR1 is MGHRA and CDR2 is YSYEKL in the germline V gene. Trimming removed 1 base from V and 5 bases from J, with 17 bases in between. In nucleotides, the CDR3 is TGCGCCAGCAGCCAAGTCCGGGCCCGGGGAAGGACTGAAGCTTTCTTT. This translates into CASSQVRARGRTEAFF.

The rearrangement links TRBV5-1 to TRBJ2-5, with 11 bases lining up with TRBD2. The ends lost 4 bases at V and 5 bases at J; junction bases unmatched: 10. Germline assignment: CDR1 SGHRS and CDR2 YFSETQ. This CDR3 comprises 16 residues. In nucleotides, the CDR3 is TGCGCCAGCAGCCCCGGTCCGGTAGCGGGGGGGGAGACCCAGTACTTC. Protein sequence: CASSPGPVAGGETQYF.

The rearrangement links TRBV7-2 to TRBJ1-5, with D hard to call. This CDR3 comprises 15 residues. The germline gives CDR1 SGHTA, CDR2 FQGNSA. V was shortened by 1 base and J by 2 bases, with 9 bases between the two germline ends. CDR3 residues: CASSLVGEGNQPQHF. The CDR3 coding sequence is TGTGCCAGCAGCTTAGTGGGAGAAGGCAATCAGCCCCAGCATTTT.